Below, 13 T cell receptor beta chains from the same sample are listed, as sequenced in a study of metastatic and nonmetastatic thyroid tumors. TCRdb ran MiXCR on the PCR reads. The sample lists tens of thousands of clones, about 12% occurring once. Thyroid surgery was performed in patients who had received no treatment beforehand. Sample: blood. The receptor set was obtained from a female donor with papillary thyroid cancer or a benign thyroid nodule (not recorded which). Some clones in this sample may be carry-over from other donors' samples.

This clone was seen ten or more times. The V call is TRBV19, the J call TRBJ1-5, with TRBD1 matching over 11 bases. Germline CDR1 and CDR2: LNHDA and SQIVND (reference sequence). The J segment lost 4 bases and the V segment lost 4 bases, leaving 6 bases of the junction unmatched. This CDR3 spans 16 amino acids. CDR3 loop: CASSKVGTGGNQPQHF. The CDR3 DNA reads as TGTGCCAGTAGTAAAGTTGGGACAGGGGGTAATCAGCCCCAGCATTTT.

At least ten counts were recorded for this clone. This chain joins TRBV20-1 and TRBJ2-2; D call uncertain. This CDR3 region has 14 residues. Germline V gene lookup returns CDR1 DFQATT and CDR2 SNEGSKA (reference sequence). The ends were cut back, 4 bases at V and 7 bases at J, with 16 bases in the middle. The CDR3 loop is CSAKKGIDIGELFF. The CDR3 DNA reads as TGCAGTGCTAAGAAAGGGATTGATATCGGGGAGCTGTTTTTT.

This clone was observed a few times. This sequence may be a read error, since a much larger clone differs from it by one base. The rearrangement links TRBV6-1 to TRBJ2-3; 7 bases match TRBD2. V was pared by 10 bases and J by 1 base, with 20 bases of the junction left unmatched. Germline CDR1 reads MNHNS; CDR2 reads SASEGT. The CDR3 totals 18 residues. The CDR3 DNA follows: TGTGCCACCGCCCGTCTAGCGGAAGTACTCCTTGGCACAGATACGCAGTATTTT. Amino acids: CATARLAEVLLGTDTQYF.

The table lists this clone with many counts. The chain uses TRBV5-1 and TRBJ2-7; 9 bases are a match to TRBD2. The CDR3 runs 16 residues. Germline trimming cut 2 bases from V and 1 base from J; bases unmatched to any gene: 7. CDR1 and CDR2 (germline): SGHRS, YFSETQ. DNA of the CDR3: TGCGCCAGCAGCTTCTCCCGACTAGCGGAATCCTACGAGCAGTACTTC. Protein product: CASSFSRLAESYEQYF. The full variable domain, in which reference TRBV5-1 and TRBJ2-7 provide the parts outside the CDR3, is KAGVTQTPRYLIKTRGQQVTLSCSPISGHRSVSWYQQTPGQGLQFLFEYFSETQRNKGNFPGRFSGRQFSNSRSEMNVSTLELGDSALYLCASSFSRLAESYEQYFGPGTRLTVT.

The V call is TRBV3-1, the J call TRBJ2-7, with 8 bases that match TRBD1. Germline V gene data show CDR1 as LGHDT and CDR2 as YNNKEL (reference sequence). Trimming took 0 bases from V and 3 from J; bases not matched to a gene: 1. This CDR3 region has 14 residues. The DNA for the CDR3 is TGTGCCAGCAGCCAAGATGGGACAGGCTACGAGCAGTACTTC. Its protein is CASSQDGTGYEQYF.

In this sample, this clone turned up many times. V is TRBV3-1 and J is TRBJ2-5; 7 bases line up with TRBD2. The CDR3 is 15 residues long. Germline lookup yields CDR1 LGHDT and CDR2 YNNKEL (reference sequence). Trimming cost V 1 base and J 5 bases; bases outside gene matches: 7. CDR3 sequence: CASSQGLAGVETQYF. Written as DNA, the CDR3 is TGTGCCAGCAGCCAAGGGTTGGCGGGAGTGGAGACCCAGTACTTC.

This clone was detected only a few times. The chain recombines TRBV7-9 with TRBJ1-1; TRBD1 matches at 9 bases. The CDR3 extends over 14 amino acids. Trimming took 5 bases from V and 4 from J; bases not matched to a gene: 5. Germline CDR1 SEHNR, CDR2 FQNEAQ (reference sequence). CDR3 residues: CASSEQGAGTEAFF. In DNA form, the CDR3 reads TGTGCCAGCAGCGAACAGGGGGCGGGCACTGAAGCTTTCTTT.

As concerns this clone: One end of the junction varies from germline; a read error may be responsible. The CDR3 DNA sequence: TGTGCCAGCAGCCCCGATAGCGTGAGAAACACCGGCGAGCTGTTTTTT. Translation gives CASSPDSVRNTGELFF. The rearrangement links TRBV9 to TRBJ2-2, with a weak D call TRBD2 (5 bases). The germline V gene encodes CDR1 SGDLS and CDR2 YYNGEE. This CDR3 is built from 16 residues.

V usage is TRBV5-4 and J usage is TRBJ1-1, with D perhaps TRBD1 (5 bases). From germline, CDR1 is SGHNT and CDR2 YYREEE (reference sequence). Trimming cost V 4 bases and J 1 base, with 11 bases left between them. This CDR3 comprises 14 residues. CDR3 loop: CASSPGTANTEAFF. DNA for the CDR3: TGTGCCAGCAGCCCAGGGACGGCGAACACTGAAGCTTTCTTT.

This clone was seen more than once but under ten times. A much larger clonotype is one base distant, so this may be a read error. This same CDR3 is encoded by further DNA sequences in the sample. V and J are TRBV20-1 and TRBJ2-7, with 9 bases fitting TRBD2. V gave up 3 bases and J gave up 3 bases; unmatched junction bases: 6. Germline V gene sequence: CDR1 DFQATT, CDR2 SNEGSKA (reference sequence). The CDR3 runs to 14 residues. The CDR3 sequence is CSARELAGYYEQYF. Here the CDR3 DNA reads TGCAGTGCTAGGGAGCTAGCGGGATACTACGAGCAGTACTTC.

The CDR3: CASREQWSVAYEQYF. CDR3 DNA sequence: TGTGCCAGCAGGGAACAGTGGTCTGTGGCCTACGAGCAGTACTTC. V usage is TRBV12-3 or TRBV12-4 and J usage is TRBJ2-7; D is ambiguous. The V gene lost 6 bases and the J gene lost 2 bases, with 17 bases spanning the gap. The CDR3 extends over 15 amino acids.

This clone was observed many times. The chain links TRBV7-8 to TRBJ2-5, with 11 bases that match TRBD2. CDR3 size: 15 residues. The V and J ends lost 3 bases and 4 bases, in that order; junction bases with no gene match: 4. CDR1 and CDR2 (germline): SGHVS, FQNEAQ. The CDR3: CASSLITSGRETQYF. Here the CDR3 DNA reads TGTGCCAGCAGCTTGATTACTAGCGGGAGAGAGACCCAGTACTTC.

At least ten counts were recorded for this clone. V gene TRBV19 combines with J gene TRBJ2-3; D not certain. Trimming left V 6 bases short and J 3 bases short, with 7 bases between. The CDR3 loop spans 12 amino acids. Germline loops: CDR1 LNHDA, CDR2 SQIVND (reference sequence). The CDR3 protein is CASSTKTDTQYF. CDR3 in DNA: TGTGCCAGTAGCACTAAAACAGATACGCAGTATTTT.